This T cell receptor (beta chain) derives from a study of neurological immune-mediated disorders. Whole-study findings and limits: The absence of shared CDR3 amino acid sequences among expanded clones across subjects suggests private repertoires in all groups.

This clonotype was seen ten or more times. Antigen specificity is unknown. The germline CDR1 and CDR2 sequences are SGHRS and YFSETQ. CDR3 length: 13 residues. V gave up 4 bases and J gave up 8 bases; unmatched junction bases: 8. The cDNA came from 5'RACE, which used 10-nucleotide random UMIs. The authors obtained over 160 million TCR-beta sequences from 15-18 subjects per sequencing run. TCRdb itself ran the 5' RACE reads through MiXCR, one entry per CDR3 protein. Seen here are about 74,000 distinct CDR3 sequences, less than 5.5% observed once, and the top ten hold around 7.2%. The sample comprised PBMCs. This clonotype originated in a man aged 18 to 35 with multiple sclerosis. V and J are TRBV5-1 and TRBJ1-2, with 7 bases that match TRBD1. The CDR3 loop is CASSPGTVGGYTF. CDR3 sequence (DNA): TGCGCCAGCAGCCCGGGGACAGTGGGCGGCTACACCTTC.